A selection of T cell receptor beta chains follows, all from one sample in a study of blood T cells in healthy people across ages. Each CDR3 protein is one row after TCRdb ran MiXCR on the 5' RACE reads. The sample shows around 1,600,000 distinct CDR3 sequences, 40% to 45% of them seen only once. Sequences were obtained from blood. These receptors were collected from a woman aged 18-35 years in good health. Both conserved end residues are part of each CDR3. A D gene is named only where the DNA matches it firmly. Where a row states a size, it is once, few, many or the class of an expanded clone; other rows omit it.

j_call v_call clone_size d_call cdr3_aa cdr3_nt
TRBJ1-1 TRBV7-9 - - CASIFFQGTEAFF TGTGCCAGCATTTTTTTCCAGGGTACTGAAGCTTTCTTT
TRBJ2-3 TRBV5-1 once TRBD1 CASSLGDREPTDTQYF TGCGCCAGCAGCTTGGGGGACAGGGAACCCACAGATACGCAGTATTTT
TRBJ2-3 TRBV24-1 - - CATSDRSVADTQYF TGTGCCACCAGTGACCGATCTGTGGCAGATACGCAGTATTTT
TRBJ2-4 TRBV20-1 - TRBD2 CSARDHQRERHIQYF TGCAGTGCTAGAGATCACCAGCGGGAGCGTCACATTCAGTACTTC
TRBJ2-2 TRBV28 - - CASTLAATGELFF TGTGCCAGCACACTAGCAGCCACCGGGGAGCTGTTTTTT
TRBJ2-3 TRBV14 - - CASSPRTNLDTQYF TGTGCCAGCAGCCCGCGGACTAATTTAGATACGCAGTATTTT
TRBJ2-3 TRBV20-1 few TRBD2 CSAPSGGRPDTQYF TGCAGTGCCCCTAGCGGGGGCCGGCCGGATACGCAGTATTTT
TRBJ2-6 TRBV4-2 - TRBD2 CASSQLRASGDSGANVLTF TGTGCCAGCAGCCAATTAAGGGCTAGCGGCGACTCTGGGGCCAACGTCCTGACTTTC
TRBJ1-2 TRBV12-3/TRBV12-4 - - CASTTGGSGYTF TGTGCCAGCACCACGGGGGGCTCTGGCTACACCTTC
TRBJ2-3 TRBV7-3 - - CASSLSREYSTDTRYF TGTGCCAGCAGCTTGTCTAGGGAATATAGCACAGATACGCGGTATTTT
TRBJ2-5 TRBV4-1 few TRBD1 CASSQVRDRAKTQYF TGCGCCAGCAGCCAAGTACGGGACAGGGCAAAGACCCAGTACTTC
TRBJ2-3 TRBV27 few - CASTRGGFSTDTQYF TGTGCCAGCACGAGGGGGGGATTTAGCACAGATACGCAGTATTTT
TRBJ1-2 TRBV7-2 few - CASSISTAYGYTF TGTGCCAGCAGCATATCCACGGCCTATGGCTACACCTTC
TRBJ2-1 TRBV18 - TRBD2 CASSRTTSGRGRTGEQFF TGTGCCAGCTCACGAACTACTAGCGGGAGGGGGCGGACTGGAGAGCAGTTCTTC
TRBJ2-1 TRBV21-1 few - CASSKALRRTAYSYNEQFF TGTGCCAGCAGCAAAGCCCTACGAAGGACAGCCTACTCCTACAATGAGCAGTTCTTC
TRBJ2-1 TRBV20-1 few - CSARDRGLALYNEQFF TGCAGTGCTAGAGATCGAGGTCTAGCTCTCTACAATGAGCAGTTCTTC
TRBJ2-5 TRBV6-5 - - CASSYKTKGTQYF TGTGCCAGCAGTTACAAGACGAAAGGGACCCAGTACTTC
TRBJ2-7 TRBV2 few - CARQGLFLVQYF TGTGCCAGACAGGGCTTGTTTCTAGTGCAGTACTTC
TRBJ2-1 TRBV4-1 - - CASSPMLSRSYNEQFF TGCGCCAGCAGCCCAATGCTAAGCCGCTCCTACAATGAGCAGTTCTTC
TRBJ1-1 TRBV2 - - CASSWRANTEAFF TGTGCCAGCAGTTGGCGAGCCAACACTGAAGCTTTCTTT
TRBJ2-1 TRBV19 few TRBD1 CASRQGAYNEQFF TGTGCCAGTAGGCAGGGGGCCTACAATGAGCAGTTCTTC
TRBJ2-1 TRBV18 - - CASSPPRQYNEQFF TGTGCCAGCTCACCACCGCGACAGTACAATGAGCAGTTCTTC
TRBJ1-1 TRBV5-1 - - CASSPLYATEAFF TGCGCCAGCAGTCCACTTTACGCCACTGAAGCTTTCTTT
TRBJ1-1 TRBV7-9 - TRBD1 CASSTRQGSTEAFF TGTGCCAGCAGCACACGACAGGGGAGCACTGAAGCTTTCTTT
TRBJ2-5 TRBV20-1 - - CSASLLRGKETQYF TGCAGTGCTAGTTTACTGAGGGGAAAAGAGACCCAGTACTTC
TRBJ2-5 TRBV6-2/TRBV6-3 few - CASRNNQETQYF TGTGCCAGCAGAAACAATCAAGAGACCCAGTACTTC